Reported below is one T cell receptor beta chain. Antigen specificity is unknown. CDR3 length: 13 amino acids. Per germline, CDR1 DFQATT and CDR2 SNEGSKA (reference sequence). The V end was cut by 2 bases, the J end by 3 bases, with 8 bases between. This specimen belongs to a study of blood T cells in healthy people across ages. On the study more broadly: Every two T cells gave about one barcoded beta molecule via template switching. Study-wide findings and caveats: Unsorted PBMCs ruled out conclusive naive versus antigen-experienced comparison.

Together with a sample-barcoded 5' primer, a J-beta primer mix was included in a second PCR lasting 7 to 11 cycles. A template-switch adaptor with 12 random nucleotides tagged each cDNA molecule. MiXCR, run by TCRdb on the 5' RACE reads, gives a single entry per CDR3 protein. This table holds 1.5 million to 2 million distinct CDR3 sequences, about two fifths found once. Sequencing input: blood. The clonotype comes from a human donor in good health. V and J are TRBV20-1 and TRBJ2-1; possibly TRBD1 or TRBD2 for D (6 bases each). The CDR3 region has the DNA TGCAGTGCTAGACGGGGGCGCTACAATGAGCAGTTCTTC. Encoded protein: CSARRGRYNEQFF.